What follows are 15 T cell receptor beta chains derived from one specimen sequenced in a study of identical twins. TCRdb itself ran the 5' RACE reads through MiXCR, one entry per CDR3 protein. The sample has under 400,000 distinct CDR3 sequences, approximately 9.1% seen once. Sequences were obtained from naive T cells sorted from blood. Receptor source: a woman aged 45-59 years in good health.

This clonotype was seen at least ten times. This chain links TRBV3-1 with TRBJ2-2; D is undetermined. The CDR3 length is 12 residues. CDR1 is LGHDT, CDR2 YNNKEL, per germline (reference sequence). V lost 4 bases, J lost 8 bases, and 8 bases lay in between. The CDR3 sequence is CASSRLLGELFF. The CDR3, as DNA: TGTGCCAGCAGCCGGCTATTAGGGGAGCTGTTTTTT.

This clonotype was detected many times. This CDR3 is CASRPPDREGYGYTF. Here the CDR3 DNA reads TGTGCCAGCAGGCCCCCGGACAGGGAGGGCTATGGCTACACCTTC. This chain joins TRBV12-3 or TRBV12-4 and TRBJ1-2; 8 bases match TRBD1. This CDR3 is 15 amino acids long. The J segment lost 4 bases and the V segment lost 6 bases, leaving 10 bases of the junction unmatched.

This clonotype was counted at least ten times. CDR3 region: CASMIGVSTEAFF. The CDR3 nucleotides are TGTGCCAGCATGATCGGTGTAAGCACTGAAGCTTTCTTT. The chain is built from TRBV6-5 and TRBJ1-1; D is unresolved. The CDR3 has 13 amino acids. Deletions cut 7 bases from V and 4 bases from J, with 13 bases between. Germline V lookup: CDR1 MNHEY, CDR2 SVGAGI.

The table lists this clonotype with a few counts. The chain carries TRBV4-2 and TRBJ2-6; D is undetermined. Germline CDR1 reads LGHNA; CDR2 reads YNFKEQ. Trimming cost V 1 base and J 2 bases, with 15 bases left between them. There are 18 residues in the CDR3. CDR3 in amino acids: CASSQGVRARTGANVLTF. CDR3 in DNA: TGTGCCAGCAGCCAAGGGGTCCGGGCAAGAACTGGGGCCAACGTCCTGACTTTC.

The chain couples TRBV11-2 to TRBJ1-2, with unresolved D. Germline CDR1 is SGHAT and CDR2 is FQNNGV. Deletions cut 2 bases from V and 4 bases from J, with 8 bases between. The CDR3 has 13 amino acids. The DNA for the CDR3 is TGTGCCAGCAGCTTACTAGGATCCTATGGCTACACCTTC. Residues: CASSLLGSYGYTF.

In its sample, this clonotype was seen a few times. The chain couples TRBV9 to TRBJ1-1, with unresolved D. The germline CDR1 and CDR2 sequences are SGDLS and YYNGEE. The length of the CDR3 is 13 residues. The ends were cut back, 0 bases at V and 4 bases at J, with 7 bases in the middle. The CDR3 loop reads CASSVGFATEAFF. CDR3 coding DNA: TGTGCCAGCAGCGTAGGGTTTGCCACTGAAGCTTTCTTT. Together with reference TRBV9 and TRBJ1-1, the CDR3 gives the full variable domain: DSGVTQTPKHLITATGQRVTLRCSPRSGDLSVYWYQQSLDQGLQFLIQYYNGEERAKGNILERFSAQQFPDLHSELNLSSLELGDSALYFCASSVGFATEAFFGQGTRLTVV.

This clonotype was picked up a small number of times. The chain joins TRBV20-1 to TRBJ2-5; TRBD1 might be the D (6 bases). CDR3 length: 11 residues. Germline-derived CDR1 and CDR2 are DFQATT and SNEGSKA (reference sequence). With 5 bases removed from V and 5 bases from J, the gap between germline ends came to 9 bases. The CDR3 sequence: CSAQTGETQYF. The CDR3 DNA reads TGCAGTGCTCAGACAGGCGAGACCCAGTACTTC.

The V and J genes are TRBV5-1 and TRBJ2-7, with 7 bases aligning to TRBD1. V was clipped by 4 bases and J by 6 bases; unmatched bases: 13. CDR1 is SGHRS and CDR2 is YFSETQ in the germline V gene. The CDR3 consists of 15 residues. The chain's CDR3 is CASSATPGQSGEQYF. In DNA form, the CDR3 reads TGCGCCAGCAGCGCCACCCCGGGACAGTCCGGCGAGCAGTACTTC.

The gene calls are TRBV5-1 and TRBJ2-5; perhaps TRBD1 as D (6 bases). V lost 6 bases, J lost 5 bases, and 11 bases lay in between. CDR3 length: 12 residues. The germline V gene has CDR1 SGHRS and CDR2 YFSETQ. In DNA form, the CDR3 reads TGCGCCAGCACGCTCCAGGGGGAGACCCAGTACTTC. Translation: CASTLQGETQYF. Combining the CDR3 with reference TRBV5-1 and TRBJ2-5 gives the whole variable domain KAGVTQTPRYLIKTRGQQVTLSCSPISGHRSVSWYQQTPGQGLQFLFEYFSETQRNKGNFPGRFSGRQFSNSRSEMNVSTLELGDSALYLCASTLQGETQYFGPGTRLLVL.

The V and J genes are TRBV2 and TRBJ2-7; D possibly uses TRBD1 or TRBD2 (6 bases each). CDR3 size: 13 residues. Per germline, CDR1 SNHLY and CDR2 FYNNEI. The V end was cut by 7 bases, the J end by 5 bases, with 15 bases between. The CDR3 DNA reads TGTGCCAGCAAAAGAGAGGGGGAGGACGAGCAGTACGTC. It is translated as CASKREGEDEQYV.

The sample holds many counts of this clonotype. The CDR3 DNA reads as TGTGCCAGCAGCGCCAGGACACGACCCGATACGCAGTATTTT. Its protein product is CASSARTRPDTQYF. The gene calls are TRBV21-1 and TRBJ2-3; no check of the table's D call, TRBD1, against the DNA was made. TRBV21-1 is designated a pseudogene. The CDR3 spans 14 residues.

This clonotype was detected only a few times. This CDR3 reads CASSPRTLAKNIQYF. The CDR3 bases are TGTGCCAGCAGTCCTCGGACCCTAGCCAAAAACATTCAGTACTTC. The V and J genes are TRBV12-3 or TRBV12-4 and TRBJ2-4; D is unresolved. The CDR3 has 15 amino acids. Trimming cost V 5 bases and J 0 bases, with 11 bases left between them.

This clonotype appeared a few times. The chain is built from TRBV15 and TRBJ2-7; possibly TRBD2 for D (6 bases). Germline V lookup: CDR1 LNHNV, CDR2 YYDKDF (reference sequence). The CDR3 runs 16 residues. The ends were cut back, 2 bases at V and 5 bases at J, with 19 bases in the middle. CDR3 sequence reads: CATSRTLSGSRDEQYF. In DNA form, the CDR3 reads TGTGCCACCAGCAGAACCCTCTCCGGGAGCAGGGACGAGCAGTACTTC.

The count of this clonotype is one. V and J are TRBV7-2 and TRBJ2-1, with no clear D. This CDR3 region has 15 residues. CDR1 and CDR2 from the germline V gene are SGHTA and FQGNSA. V dropped 3 bases and J dropped 0 bases, with 9 bases sitting between them. CDR3 bases: TGTGCCAGCAGCTTTGCAAAGAGCTCCTACAATGAGCAGTTCTTC. This sequence encodes CASSFAKSSYNEQFF.

This clonotype was detected ten times or more. V gene TRBV5-1 combines with J gene TRBJ2-3; TRBD2 aligns across 12 bases. Trimming took 1 base from V and 4 from J; bases not matched to a gene: 1. Germline CDR1 and CDR2: SGHRS and YFSETQ. CDR3 length: 15 amino acids. The CDR3 protein is CASSLRLAGADTQYF. The CDR3 DNA reads TGCGCCAGCAGCTTGCGACTAGCGGGAGCAGATACGCAGTATTTT.